A selection of T cell receptor beta chains follows, all from one sample in a study of cytomegalovirus exposure and HLA in healthy donors. Assay: immunoSEQ multiplex PCR; the TCRdb copy retains only in-frame clones and omits some. Of about 140,000 clones in the sample, more than 60% were seen once. Source material: PBMCs. These receptors originate from an older woman in good health and CMV-seronegative. Both conserved end residues are part of each CDR3. D genes are given only for firm matches. Expanded clones get a size class; other rows say once, few or many, or leave the size out.

size: once
V: TRBV7-3
J: TRBJ2-5
D: TRBD2
DNA: TGTGCCAGCAGCTTGAGCGGGGGCTCAGAGACCCAGTACTTC
CDR3: CASSLSGGSETQYF

size: -
V: TRBV5-4
J: TRBJ1-1
D: TRBD1
DNA: TGTGCCAGCAGCCCATTTCTCCTAACAGGGGGCTTCACTGAAGCTTTCTTT
CDR3: CASSPFLLTGGFTEAFF

size: -
V: TRBV7-2
J: TRBJ1-2
D: -
DNA: TGTGCCAGCAGCTCTACAATACAGACCTATGGCTACACCTTC
CDR3: CASSSTIQTYGYTF

size: -
V: TRBV18
J: TRBJ1-5
D: -
DNA: TGTGCCAGCTCACCAGGCGGGGGGAATCAGCCCCAGCATTTT
CDR3: CASSPGGGNQPQHF

size: -
V: TRBV19
J: TRBJ2-7
D: TRBD2
DNA: TGTGCCAGTAGTAAAGGTCGGTCGGGGGGTACCTACGAGCAGTACTTC
CDR3: CASSKGRSGGTYEQYF

size: -
V: TRBV4-1
J: TRBJ2-1
D: TRBD2
DNA: TGCGCCAGCAGCCAAGCAGGGTTAGCGGGCCTCATCAGGAGGGATGAGCAGTTCTTC
CDR3: CASSQAGLAGLIRRDEQFF

size: -
V: TRBV19
J: TRBJ2-3
D: TRBD2
DNA: TGTGCCAGTAGTATAGAAGGCGCGGGGGGGCCAACAGATACGCAGTATTTT
CDR3: CASSIEGAGGPTDTQYF

size: -
V: TRBV6-6
J: TRBJ2-7
D: TRBD2
DNA: TGTGCCAGCACATCGAGGGAGGGTGGCGAGCAGTACTTC
CDR3: CASTSREGGEQYF

size: -
V: TRBV2
J: TRBJ1-1
D: TRBD1
DNA: TGTGCCAGCATGCAGACAGGGGGGTGGGTGAACACTGAAGCTTTCTTT
CDR3: CASMQTGGWVNTEAFF

size: once
V: TRBV7-2
J: TRBJ1-5
D: -
DNA: TGTGCCAGCAGCTTAGTTAATAGCAATCAGCCCCAGCATTTT
CDR3: CASSLVNSNQPQHF

size: -
V: TRBV6-5
J: TRBJ2-1
D: -
DNA: TGTGCCAGCAGTCTCGCCCCTCTAGCGGAGCAGTTCTTC
CDR3: CASSLAPLAEQFF

size: few
V: TRBV5-1
J: TRBJ1-2
D: -
DNA: TGCGCCAGCAGTGGGGGGGTCTATGGCTACACCTTC
CDR3: CASSGGVYGYTF

size: -
V: TRBV5-4
J: TRBJ2-1
D: TRBD2
DNA: TGTGCCAGCAGCGTTACTAGCGGGGGGGCCTACAATGAGCAGTTCTTC
CDR3: CASSVTSGGAYNEQFF

size: few
V: TRBV6-5
J: TRBJ2-7
D: -
DNA: TGTGCCAGCAGTTACGCGACAGCTACCTACGAGCAGTACTTC
CDR3: CASSYATATYEQYF

size: -
V: TRBV9
J: TRBJ2-1
D: TRBD2
DNA: TGTGCCAGCAGCGTGGGACTAGCGGGCCCCCTGGCCAATGAGCAGTTCTTC
CDR3: CASSVGLAGPLANEQFF

size: -
V: TRBV7-2
J: TRBJ2-2
D: -
DNA: TGTGCCAGCAGCTTTGCAGGGGCGGTCACCGGGGAGCTGTTTTTT
CDR3: CASSFAGAVTGELFF

size: few
V: TRBV7-9
J: TRBJ2-5
D: -
DNA: TGTGCCAGCAGCCCGGGTGTGTACCAAGAGACCCAGTACTTC
CDR3: CASSPGVYQETQYF

size: few
V: TRBV6-5
J: TRBJ1-1
D: -
DNA: TGTGCCAGCAGTTACCAAGGACAGCCCCTCACGACTGAAGCTTTCTTT
CDR3: CASSYQGQPLTTEAFF

size: -
V: TRBV2
J: TRBJ2-1
D: TRBD1
DNA: TGTGCCAGCAGTCTGGGGGGGGACAGGGGCTACAATGAGCAGTTCTTC
CDR3: CASSLGGDRGYNEQFF

size: once
V: TRBV7-9
J: TRBJ2-1
D: TRBD2
DNA: TGTTCCAGCAGCCCATCGGGACTAGCGGGGGGGCTGGGTTACAATGAGCAGTTCTTC
CDR3: CSSSPSGLAGGLGYNEQFF

size: -
V: TRBV28
J: TRBJ2-3
D: TRBD1
DNA: TGTGCCAGCAGTCATCGGACAGGGGGAGATACGCAGTATTTT
CDR3: CASSHRTGGDTQYF

size: few
V: TRBV5-4
J: TRBJ2-6
D: -
DNA: TGTGCCAGCAGCCGATCAGGGAACGGGGCCAACGTCCTGACTTTC
CDR3: CASSRSGNGANVLTF

size: once
V: TRBV19
J: TRBJ1-5
D: -
DNA: TGTGCCAGCAAATATGCCGGAGGGACGAATCAGCCCCAGCATTTT
CDR3: CASKYAGGTNQPQHF

size: -
V: TRBV6-6
J: TRBJ1-1
D: TRBD1
DNA: TGTGCCAGCAGTTACTTACAGGGGGCGGCTTTCTTT
CDR3: CASSYLQGAAFF

size: -
V: TRBV12-5
J: TRBJ2-5
D: -
DNA: TGTGCTAGTGGTTTGGGGGCGGGGAGCCAAGAGACCCAGTACTTC
CDR3: CASGLGAGSQETQYF

size: -
V: TRBV6-1
J: TRBJ2-7
D: TRBD2
DNA: TGTGCCAGCAGTGCAACCGGGACTAGCGTCTCCTACGAGCAGTACTTC
CDR3: CASSATGTSVSYEQYF

size: -
V: TRBV19
J: TRBJ1-1
D: -
DNA: TGTGCCAGTAGTACAGGGAACACTGAAGCTTTCTTT
CDR3: CASSTGNTEAFF

size: -
V: TRBV6-1
J: TRBJ2-3
D: TRBD2
DNA: TGTGCCAGCAGTGAAGGTATCGGGTACGGACTAGCGGGGGGGCATGCCACAGATACGCAGTATTTT
CDR3: CASSEGIGYGLAGGHATDTQYF

size: few
V: TRBV11-2
J: TRBJ2-5
D: -
DNA: TGTGCCAGCAGCTTAGTTTTCGGCAGGCAAGAGACCCAGTACTTC
CDR3: CASSLVFGRQETQYF

size: -
V: TRBV5-1
J: TRBJ2-3
D: TRBD2
DNA: TGCGCCAGCAGCTTGGATGTCATTTTAGCGGGAGGTTCAGATACGCAGTATTTT
CDR3: CASSLDVILAGGSDTQYF

size: -
V: TRBV5-4
J: TRBJ2-5
D: -
DNA: TGTGCCAGCAGCCGCGGGGGCCACGGTGAGACCCAGTACTTC
CDR3: CASSRGGHGETQYF

size: few
V: TRBV2
J: TRBJ2-7
D: -
DNA: TGTGCCAGCAGTGAGGCTCCCCAGGGCGAGCAGTACTTC
CDR3: CASSEAPQGEQYF

size: -
V: TRBV19
J: TRBJ1-2
D: -
DNA: TGTGCCAGTAGTGTGCGGGGGCGCGACTATGGCTACACCTTC
CDR3: CASSVRGRDYGYTF

size: -
V: TRBV7-2
J: TRBJ2-7
D: TRBD2
DNA: TGTGCCAGCAGCTCCGGACTAGCGGGAGTTTCCGAGCAGTACTTC
CDR3: CASSSGLAGVSEQYF

size: -
V: TRBV14
J: TRBJ1-2
D: -
DNA: TGTGCCAGCAGCCAAGTCGGTATCTATGGCTACACCTTC
CDR3: CASSQVGIYGYTF

size: -
V: TRBV4-3
J: TRBJ2-7
D: -
DNA: TGCGCCAGCAGCCAAGAGTGGGCAGGGGATTCCTACGAGCAGTACTTC
CDR3: CASSQEWAGDSYEQYF

size: -
V: TRBV19
J: TRBJ2-3
D: TRBD2
DNA: TGTGCCAGTAGTATACAGCGGGGGGGCGGCACAGATACGCAGTATTTT
CDR3: CASSIQRGGGTDTQYF